This is a list of T cell receptor beta chains from one sample in a study of regulatory T cells in long-lasting Graves disease. TCRdb analysed the multiplex PCR reads with MiXCR anew, one entry per CDR3 protein. The table includes about 660,000 distinct CDR3 sequences, 25% to 35% detected once. The input for sequencing was peripheral blood mononuclear cells (PBMCs), taken when the disease was refractory, from a patient treated with antithyroid drugs. Receptor source: a female donor with Graves disease. CDR3s include the opening cysteine and the closing phenylalanine or tryptophan. D genes are given only for firm matches. Rows may omit the clone size; those that give it use once, few, many or a size class.

v_call	j_call	clone_size	d_call	cdr3_nt	cdr3_aa
TRBV10-3	TRBJ2-1	few	TRBD1	TGTGCCATCAGTGTTGGGGGGAAGGACAGGGACTACAATGAGCAGTTCTTC	CAISVGGKDRDYNEQFF
TRBV12-3/TRBV12-4	TRBJ2-7	few	NA	TGTGCCAGCAGTTTTAGCAGGGATTACGAGCAGTACTTC	CASSFSRDYEQYF
TRBV6-1	TRBJ1-2	NA	TRBD1	TGTGCCAGCAGAGGCCAGGGGGTGGGTGGCTACACCTTC	CASRGQGVGGYTF
TRBV28	TRBJ2-4	few	NA	TGTGCCAGCAGTGCCAAAAACATTCAGTACTTC	CASSAKNIQYF
TRBV7-2	TRBJ2-7	NA	TRBD2	TGTGCCAGCAGCCTTACTCTCACTAGCGGGAACTACGAGCAGTACTTC	CASSLTLTSGNYEQYF
TRBV10-3	TRBJ2-7	NA	NA	TGTGCCATCGGGGACGTGCTAGCGAGCTACGAGCAGTACTTC	CAIGDVLASYEQYF
TRBV6-1	TRBJ1-5	many	NA	TGTGCCAGCAGTGTCTACCGGGACGGGAATCAGCCCCAGCATTTT	CASSVYRDGNQPQHF
TRBV20-1	TRBJ1-4	NA	NA	TGCAGTGCTAGCGGAGCTAATGAAAAACTGTTTTTT	CSASGANEKLFF
TRBV28	TRBJ1-5	many	TRBD1	TGTGCCAGCAGTCCAGACAGGGGGAGGCAGCCCCAGCATTTT	CASSPDRGRQPQHF
TRBV18	TRBJ1-2	NA	NA	TGTGCCAGCTCACGGGACGCCGATTCGGGCTACACCTTC	CASSRDADSGYTF
TRBV30	TRBJ1-5	NA	TRBD1	TGTGCCTGGAGCAAGACAGGGTTCGGGCAGCCCCAGCATTTT	CAWSKTGFGQPQHF
TRBV20-1	TRBJ1-5	NA	NA	TGCAGTGCTAGTGAAACAGGGAAGCAGCCCCAGCATTTT	CSASETGKQPQHF